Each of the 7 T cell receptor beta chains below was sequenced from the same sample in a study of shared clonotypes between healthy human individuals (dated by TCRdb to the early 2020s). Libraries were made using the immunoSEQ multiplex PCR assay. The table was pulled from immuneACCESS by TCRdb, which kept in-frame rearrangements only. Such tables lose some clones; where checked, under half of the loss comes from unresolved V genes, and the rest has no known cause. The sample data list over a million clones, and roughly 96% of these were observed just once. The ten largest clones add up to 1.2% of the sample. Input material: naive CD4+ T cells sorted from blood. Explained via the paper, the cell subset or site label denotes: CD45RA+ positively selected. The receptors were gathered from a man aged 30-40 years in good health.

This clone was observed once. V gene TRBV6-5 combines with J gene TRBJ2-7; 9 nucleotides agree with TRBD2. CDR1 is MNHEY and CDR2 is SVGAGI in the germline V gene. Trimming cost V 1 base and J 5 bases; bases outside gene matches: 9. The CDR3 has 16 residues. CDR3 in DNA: TGTGCCAGCAGTTACTTGGGAGCTAGCGGGATCGACGAGCAGTACTTC. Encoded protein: CASSYLGASGIDEQYF.

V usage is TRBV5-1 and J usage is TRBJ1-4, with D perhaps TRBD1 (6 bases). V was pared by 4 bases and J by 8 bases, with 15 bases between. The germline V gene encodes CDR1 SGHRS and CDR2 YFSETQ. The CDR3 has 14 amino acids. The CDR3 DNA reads TGCGCCAGCAGCCTGGGGGGGCGGACGGAAAAACTGTTTTTT. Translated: CASSLGGRTEKLFF.

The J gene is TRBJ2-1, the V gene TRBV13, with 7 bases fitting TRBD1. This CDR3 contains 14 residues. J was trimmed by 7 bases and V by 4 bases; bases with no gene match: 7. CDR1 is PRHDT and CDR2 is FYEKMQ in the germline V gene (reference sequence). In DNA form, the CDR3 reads TGTGCCAGCAGCTCCTCGAGGGGGCTGAATGAGCAGTTCTTC. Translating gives CASSSSRGLNEQFF.

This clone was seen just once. CDR3 bases: TGCGCCAGCAGCTGGGATGGGACAGGAGCCTACGAGCAGTACTTC. Translating gives CASSWDGTGAYEQYF. The chain links TRBV5-1 to TRBJ2-7; 8 nucleotides align to TRBD1. Germline V lookup: CDR1 SGHRS, CDR2 YFSETQ. The CDR3 is 15 residues long. Trimming took 3 bases from V and 2 from J; bases not matched to a gene: 7.

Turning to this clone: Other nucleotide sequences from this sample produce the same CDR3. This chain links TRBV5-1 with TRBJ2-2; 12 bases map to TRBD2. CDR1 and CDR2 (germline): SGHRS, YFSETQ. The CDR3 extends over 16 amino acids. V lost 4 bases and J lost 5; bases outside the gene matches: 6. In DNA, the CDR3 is TGCGCCAGCAGCACCGGACTAGCGGGGCAAACCGGGGAGCTGTTTTTT. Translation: CASSTGLAGQTGELFF.

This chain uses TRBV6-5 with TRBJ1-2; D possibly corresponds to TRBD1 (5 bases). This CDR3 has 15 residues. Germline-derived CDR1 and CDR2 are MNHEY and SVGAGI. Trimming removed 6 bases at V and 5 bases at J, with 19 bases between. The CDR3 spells CASRTSTGGLYGYTF. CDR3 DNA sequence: TGTGCCAGCAGAACAAGCACGGGGGGACTATATGGCTACACCTTC.

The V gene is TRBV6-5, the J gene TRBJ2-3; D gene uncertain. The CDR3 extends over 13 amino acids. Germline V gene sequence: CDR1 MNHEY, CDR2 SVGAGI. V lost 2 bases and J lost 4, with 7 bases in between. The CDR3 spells CASSYPPPDTQYF. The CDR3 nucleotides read TGTGCCAGCAGTTACCCCCCCCCAGATACGCAGTATTTT.